This TCR beta chain was identified during a study of vaccination and CD4 T cells after COVID-19. Study-wide background: Stimulation of the cells used overlapping spike peptide pools from SARS-CoV-2 and from the common cold coronaviruses HCoV-NL63, HCoV-OC43 and HCoV-229E.

Treatment: roughly nine-day PBMC culture with coronavirus spike peptide pools or control peptides (ViraFEST assay). CD4+ T lymphocytes from the unexposed donor were collected before the COVID-19 pandemic (2011-2018). ViraFEST stimulated the growth of antigen-specific T cells using peptide pools and subsequently profiled their TCRs by sequencing. Cells permitting, SARS-CoV-2 S/N and four cold-coronavirus spikes were tested on unexposed-donor CD4+ T cells. Findings and limits, study-wide: Post-infection sampling omitted early timepoints and covered relatively few convalescent patients.

This clonotype was found a few times. Antigen specificity is unknown. The CDR3 has 13 residues. Germline-derived CDR1 and CDR2 are LNHDA and SQIVND (reference sequence). V lost 7 bases and J lost 5; bases outside the gene matches: 8. The Oncomine TCR Beta short-read assay generated sequence data from the DNA of cultured CD4+ T cells. A single record per CDR3 protein comes from TCRdb applying MiXCR to the PCR reads. The sample gives 5,000 to 7,000 distinct CDR3 sequences, less than 40% of which show up once; roughly 28% is in the top ten. The clonotype comes from a human donor in good health. This rearrangement joins TRBV19 to TRBJ2-7, with 7 bases lining up with TRBD2. Sequenced: CD4+ T cells from blood, cultured in vitro. CDR3 protein: CASKHQGGNEQYF. The CDR3 coding sequence is TGTGCCAGTAAACATCAGGGAGGGAACGAGCAGTACTTC.